The clone carrying this TCR beta chain was observed a handful of times. Method: immunoSEQ multiplex PCR; TCRdb's copy keeps in-frame clones and lacks some. This sample yields some 210,000 clones, of which 91% are seen a single time; over 1.5% belongs to the top ten. These data belong to a study of control samples from healthy donors and cancer patients. Germline CDR1 reads LNHNV; CDR2 reads YYDKDF (reference sequence). With 0 bases removed from V and 0 bases from J, the gap between germline ends came to 9 bases. There are 15 residues in the CDR3. The material sequenced was blood. This receptor was obtained from a man aged 25-45 years in good health. This chain connects TRBV15 to TRBJ2-7, with D uncertain. In nucleotides, the CDR3 is TGTGCCACCAGCAGAGACCGTGGGAACTCCTACGAGCAGTACTTC. Translation gives CATSRDRGNSYEQYF.